A selection of T cell receptor beta chains follows, all from one sample in a study of regulatory T cells in long-lasting Graves disease. TCRdb re-derived calls from the multiplex PCR reads in MiXCR, one entry per CDR3 protein. Of about 360,000 distinct CDR3 sequences listed, around 16% are singletons. This same sample was also part of a study on T cells in Graves' hyperthyroidism and ophthalmopathy.

The input for sequencing was peripheral blood mononuclear cells (PBMCs), taken at new diagnosis, from a patient treated with antithyroid drugs. The receptor source for this set is a woman under 30 with Graves disease. Both conserved end residues are part of each CDR3. D genes are given only for firm matches. Not every row has a clone size; where given, it reads once, few, many or a size class.

D	size	V	J	DNA	CDR3
-	few	TRBV10-1	TRBJ2-2	TGCGCCAGCAGACCCGGGACGGAAACCGGGGAGCTGTTTTTT	CASRPGTETGELFF
TRBD1	many	TRBV18	TRBJ1-2	TGTGCCAGCTCACCCCGGACAGGTGCTAACTATGGCTACACCTTC	CASSPRTGANYGYTF
TRBD1	few	TRBV11-1	TRBJ2-7	TGTGCCAGCAGGCCCATACAGGGGAGCTCCTACGAGCAGTACTTC	CASRPIQGSSYEQYF
TRBD1	many	TRBV5-6	TRBJ1-1	TGTGCCAGCAGCTTACAGGGGGTTCACACTGAAGCTTTCTTT	CASSLQGVHTEAFF
-	many	TRBV18	TRBJ2-7	TGTGCCAGCTCCGAGGGTCCCTACGAGCAGTACTTC	CASSEGPYEQYF
-	many	TRBV7-2	TRBJ2-3	TGTGCCAGCAGCTCGCCCCCCCACTCGCCGCAGTATTTT	CASSSPPHSPQYF
TRBD2	many	TRBV7-9	TRBJ2-7	TGTGCCAGCAGCCCCCAGCGGGAGCTCGAGCAGTACTTC	CASSPQRELEQYF
TRBD2	many	TRBV6-9	TRBJ2-1	TGTGCCAGCAGTTTGGGGGGGGAGACCAATGAGCAGTTCTTC	CASSLGGETNEQFF
-	-	TRBV10-3	TRBJ1-5	TGTGCCATCAGTGTAACGAATCAGCCCCAGCATTTT	CAISVTNQPQHF
-	-	TRBV28	TRBJ2-6	TGTGCCAGCAGTATTGACATGGGATGGGCCAACGTCCTGACTTTC	CASSIDMGWANVLTF
-	few	TRBV5-1	TRBJ1-5	TGCGCCAGCAGCCCGGGGGCGGCGGGGAGTCAGCCCCAGCATTTT	CASSPGAAGSQPQHF
TRBD1	once	TRBV11-1	TRBJ2-7	TGCGCCAGCAGCCTAACCTCCGGGACAGGGGAGTACGAGCAGTACTTC	CASSLTSGTGEYEQYF
-	many	TRBV7-2	TRBJ2-5	TGTGCCAGCAGCTTAGCGGGGGGGCACCTCGCGACCCAGTACTTC	CASSLAGGHLATQYF
TRBD1	many	TRBV6-1	TRBJ2-3	TGTGCCAGCAGTCAAAGACAGGGGATACGCACAGATACGCAGTATTTT	CASSQRQGIRTDTQYF
TRBD2	many	TRBV5-1	TRBJ2-1	TGCGCCAGCAGCCCGGGACTAGCGGGAGGGCCGGACAATGAGCAGTTCTTC	CASSPGLAGGPDNEQFF
-	few	TRBV28	TRBJ1-6	TGTGCCAGCAGTTTGTCTTGGGCTCCTGGGAGCTCCTATAATTCACCCCTCCACTTT	CASSLSWAPGSSYNSPLHF
TRBD1	-	TRBV2	TRBJ1-2	TGTGCCAGCAGTTTGTCCGGAACAGGGGCCATCACCTTC	CASSLSGTGAITF
TRBD1	-	TRBV20-1	TRBJ1-6	TGCAGTGCTAGAGATCGATCAGGGGGCGGTTCACCCCTCCACTTT	CSARDRSGGGSPLHF
-	few	TRBV6-2/TRBV6-3	TRBJ2-3	TGTGCCAGTGCGCTGGGGCCAGATACGCAGTATTTT	CASALGPDTQYF
-	-	TRBV5-1	TRBJ1-4	TGCGCCAGCAGCCCGGGGGGGAGTACCGGTGCCCCTAAATATGAAAAACTGTTTTTT	CASSPGGSTGAPKYEKLFF
-	many	TRBV6-1	TRBJ2-2	TGTGCCAGCAGTGTAGAGGGATTGAGCACCGGGGAGCTGTTTTTT	CASSVEGLSTGELFF
TRBD2	few	TRBV4-1	TRBJ2-1	TGCGCCAGCAGCCAAGTTCCCGGAGGCGCGACTAGCGGAGCCTACAATGAGCAGTTCTTC	CASSQVPGGATSGAYNEQFF